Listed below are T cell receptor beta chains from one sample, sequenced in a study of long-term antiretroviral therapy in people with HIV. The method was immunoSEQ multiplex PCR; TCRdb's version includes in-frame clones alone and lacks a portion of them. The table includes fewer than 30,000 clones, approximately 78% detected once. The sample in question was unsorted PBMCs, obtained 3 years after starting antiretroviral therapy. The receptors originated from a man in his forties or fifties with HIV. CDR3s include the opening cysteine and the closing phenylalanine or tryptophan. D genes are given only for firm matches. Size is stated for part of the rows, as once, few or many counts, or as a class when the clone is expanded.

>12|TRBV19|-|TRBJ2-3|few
TGTGCCAGTAGTATTGGGAGAGATACGCAGTATTTT
CASSIGRDTQYF
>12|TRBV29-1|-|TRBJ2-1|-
TGCAGCGTTGGAGACCGTCTCCATGAGCAGTTCTTC
CSVGDRLHEQFF
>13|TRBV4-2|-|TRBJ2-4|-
TGTGCCAGCAGCCAGGAAAGGATAGACATTCAGTACTTC
CASSQERIDIQYF
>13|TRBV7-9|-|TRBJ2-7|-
TGTGCCAGCAGCTTAGCTAACACCTACGAGCAGTACTTC
CASSLANTYEQYF
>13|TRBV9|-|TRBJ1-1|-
TGTGCCAGCAGCGTAGGGGGTTGGGGCAAAGCTTTCTTT
CASSVGGWGKAFF
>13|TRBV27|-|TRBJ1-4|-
TGTGCCAGCAGTTTAGGGACTAATGAAAAACTGTTTTTT
CASSLGTNEKLFF
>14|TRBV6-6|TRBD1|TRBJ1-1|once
TGTGCCAGCAGCCCGCGGACAGGGCCCACTGAAGCTTTCTTT
CASSPRTGPTEAFF
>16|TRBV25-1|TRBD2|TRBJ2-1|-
TGTGCCAGTGGGGGGGGTGGCGGGACCCCCTACAATGAGCAGTTCTTC
CASGGGGGTPYNEQFF
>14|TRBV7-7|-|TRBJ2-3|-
TGTGCCAGCAGCTTAGACCCAGGGACGGATACGCAGTATTTT
CASSLDPGTDTQYF
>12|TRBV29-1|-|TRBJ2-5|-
TGCAGCTATACCCCATGGGAAGAGACCCAGTACTTC
CSYTPWEETQYF
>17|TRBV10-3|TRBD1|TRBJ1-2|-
TGTGCCATCAGTTCAGGACAGGGGGTGTTTCCTAACTATGGCTACACCTTC
CAISSGQGVFPNYGYTF
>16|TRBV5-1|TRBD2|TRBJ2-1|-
TGCGCCAGCAGCTTGGACGGGACTAGGGGCTACAATGAGCAGTTCTTC
CASSLDGTRGYNEQFF
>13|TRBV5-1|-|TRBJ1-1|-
TGCGCCAGCAGCTTGGAAGTGAACACTGAAGCTTTCTTT
CASSLEVNTEAFF
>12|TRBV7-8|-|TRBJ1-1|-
TGTGCCAGCAGCCCTGCCCTCACTGAAGCTTTCTTT
CASSPALTEAFF
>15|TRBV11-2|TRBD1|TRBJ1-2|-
TGTGCCAGCAGCCCCGGGACAGGGCCTAACTATGGCTACACCTTC
CASSPGTGPNYGYTF
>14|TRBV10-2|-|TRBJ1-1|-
TGCGCCAGCAGTGAGTTCTTCGGTAACACTGAAGCTTTCTTT
CASSEFFGNTEAFF
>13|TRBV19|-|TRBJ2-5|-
TGTGCCAGTAGTATCCAGGAGAGTGAGACCCAGTACTTC
CASSIQESETQYF
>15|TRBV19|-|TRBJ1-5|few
TGTGCCAGTAGTATCTGGGGGTCTGGCAATCAGCCCCAGCATTTT
CASSIWGSGNQPQHF
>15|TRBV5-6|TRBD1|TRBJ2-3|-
TGTGCCAGCAGCCCGCCAGGGGGCAAGGCAGATACGCAGTATTTT
CASSPPGGKADTQYF
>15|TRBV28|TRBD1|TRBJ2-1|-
TGTGCCAGCAGTCCAGGGACAGGGAGAAACAATGAGCAGTTCTTC
CASSPGTGRNNEQFF
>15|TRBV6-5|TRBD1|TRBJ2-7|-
TGTGCCAGCAGTTACCCGTCGGGACAGTCCTACGAGCAGTACTTC
CASSYPSGQSYEQYF
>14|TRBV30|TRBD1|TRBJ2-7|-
TGTGCCTGGAGTTCGGACAGGGACTCCTACGAGCAGTACTTC
CAWSSDRDSYEQYF
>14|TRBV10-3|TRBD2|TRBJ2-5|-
TGTGCCATCCATAGCGGGGGGGGAGGAGAGACCCAGTACTTC
CAIHSGGGGETQYF
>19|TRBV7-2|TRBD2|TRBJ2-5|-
TGTGCCAGCAGCCAGACTAGCGGGAGGATCCCGGCCCGCCAAGAGACCCAGTACTTC
CASSQTSGRIPARQETQYF
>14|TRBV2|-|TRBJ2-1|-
TGTGCCAGCACCCCCGGGCCTCACACCAATGAGCAGTTCTTC
CASTPGPHTNEQFF
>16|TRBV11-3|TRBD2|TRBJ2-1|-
TGTGCCAGCAGCCGGGGACTAGCGGGGGACAGGGATGAGCAGTTCTTC
CASSRGLAGDRDEQFF
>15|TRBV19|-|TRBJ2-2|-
TGTGCCAGTAGTATAGTAGGCAACCCTACCGGGGAGCTGTTTTTT
CASSIVGNPTGELFF
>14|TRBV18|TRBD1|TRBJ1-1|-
TGTGCCAGCTCCCTACAGGGGTTGAACACTGAAGCTTTCTTT
CASSLQGLNTEAFF
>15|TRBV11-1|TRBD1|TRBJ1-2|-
TGTGCCAGCAGCTTTCCCGGGACAGACATATATGGCTACACCTTC
CASSFPGTDIYGYTF
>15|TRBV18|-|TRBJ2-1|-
TGTGCCAGCTCACCACCTTCGGGACACTACAATGAGCAGTTCTTC
CASSPPSGHYNEQFF
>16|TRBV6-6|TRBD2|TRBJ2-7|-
TGTGCCAGCAGTTACACGCTAGCGGGAGACCCCTACGAGCAGTACTTC
CASSYTLAGDPYEQYF
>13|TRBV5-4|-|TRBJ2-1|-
TGTGCCAGCAGCCTGATTCATACGGATGAGCAGTTCTTC
CASSLIHTDEQFF
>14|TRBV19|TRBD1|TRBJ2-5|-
TGTGCCAGTAGTACGACAGGGGGCGAGGAGACCCAGTACTTC
CASSTTGGEETQYF
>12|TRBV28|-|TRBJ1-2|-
TGTGCCATACCGGACGGAATCTATGGCTACACCTTC
CAIPDGIYGYTF
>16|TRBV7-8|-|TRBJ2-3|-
TGTGCCAGCAGCTTAGGCGTGGGAACACCTGCCGATACGCAGTATTTT
CASSLGVGTPADTQYF
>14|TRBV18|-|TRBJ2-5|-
TGTGCCAGCTCACCACCTACAGGGTGGCAGACCCAGTACTTC
CASSPPTGWQTQYF
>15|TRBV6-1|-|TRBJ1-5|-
TGTGCCAGCAGTGAACGCGGCTATAGCAATCAGCCCCAGCATTTT
CASSERGYSNQPQHF
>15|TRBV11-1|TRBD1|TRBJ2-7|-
TGTGCCAGCAGCTTCGGACAGGAGCTCGTCTACGAGCAGTACTTC
CASSFGQELVYEQYF
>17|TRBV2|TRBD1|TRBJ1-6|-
TGTGCCAGCAGCTCCCCACAGGGGACGCCTCCAGGATCACCCCTCCACTTT
CASSSPQGTPPGSPLHF
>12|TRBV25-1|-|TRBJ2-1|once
TGTGCCAGCGGAAAGTTAATCGGTGAGCAGTTCTTC
CASGKLIGEQFF
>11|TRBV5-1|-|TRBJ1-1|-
TGCGCCAGCAGTTCCAACCGTGAAGCTTTCTTT
CASSSNREAFF
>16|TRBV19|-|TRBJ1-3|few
TGTGCCAGTAGTATAGATCAGGGTACCTTTGGAAACACCATATATTTT
CASSIDQGTFGNTIYF
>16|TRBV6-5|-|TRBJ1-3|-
TGTGCCAGCAGTTACTCTGGGAGGGTCTCTGGAAACACCATATATTTT
CASSYSGRVSGNTIYF
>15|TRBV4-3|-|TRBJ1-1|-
TGCGCCAGCAGCCAAGATAGGCGGGGAGGGGGTGAAGCTTTCTTT
CASSQDRRGGGEAFF
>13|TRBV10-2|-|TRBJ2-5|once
TGCGCCTCGGGTGTCTTGTCGAGAGGGACCCAGTACTTC
CASGVLSRGTQYF
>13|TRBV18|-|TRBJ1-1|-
TGTGCCAGCTCACCCAAGACAAACACTGAAGCTTTCTTT
CASSPKTNTEAFF
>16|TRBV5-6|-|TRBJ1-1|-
TGTGCCAGCAGCTTGGCGGGTCCCCGAGGGGGCACTGAAGCTTTCTTT
CASSLAGPRGGTEAFF
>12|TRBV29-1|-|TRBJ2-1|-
TGCAGCGTTGGAGCGGCGGGCGGGGACAAGTTCTTC
CSVGAAGGDKFF
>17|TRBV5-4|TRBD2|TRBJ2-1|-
TGTGCCAGCAGCCCCGACCTAACTAGCGGGGCATACAATGAGCAGTTCTTC
CASSPDLTSGAYNEQFF
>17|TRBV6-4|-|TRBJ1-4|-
TGTGCCAGCAGTGAGGGGTCCCGGGGGGAGAGATTTGAAAAACTGTTTTTT
CASSEGSRGERFEKLFF
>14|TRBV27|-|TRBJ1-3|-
TGTGCCTCCTATAGTATCCCGGGTGGAAACACCATATATTTT
CASYSIPGGNTIYF
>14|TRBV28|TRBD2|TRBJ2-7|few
TGTGCCAGTCTGGAGCGGGAGAGCCCTTACGAGCAGTACTTC
CASLERESPYEQYF
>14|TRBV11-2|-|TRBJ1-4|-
TGTGCCAGCAGCGAACAGGGTTCAGGGGAAAAACTGTTTTTT
CASSEQGSGEKLFF